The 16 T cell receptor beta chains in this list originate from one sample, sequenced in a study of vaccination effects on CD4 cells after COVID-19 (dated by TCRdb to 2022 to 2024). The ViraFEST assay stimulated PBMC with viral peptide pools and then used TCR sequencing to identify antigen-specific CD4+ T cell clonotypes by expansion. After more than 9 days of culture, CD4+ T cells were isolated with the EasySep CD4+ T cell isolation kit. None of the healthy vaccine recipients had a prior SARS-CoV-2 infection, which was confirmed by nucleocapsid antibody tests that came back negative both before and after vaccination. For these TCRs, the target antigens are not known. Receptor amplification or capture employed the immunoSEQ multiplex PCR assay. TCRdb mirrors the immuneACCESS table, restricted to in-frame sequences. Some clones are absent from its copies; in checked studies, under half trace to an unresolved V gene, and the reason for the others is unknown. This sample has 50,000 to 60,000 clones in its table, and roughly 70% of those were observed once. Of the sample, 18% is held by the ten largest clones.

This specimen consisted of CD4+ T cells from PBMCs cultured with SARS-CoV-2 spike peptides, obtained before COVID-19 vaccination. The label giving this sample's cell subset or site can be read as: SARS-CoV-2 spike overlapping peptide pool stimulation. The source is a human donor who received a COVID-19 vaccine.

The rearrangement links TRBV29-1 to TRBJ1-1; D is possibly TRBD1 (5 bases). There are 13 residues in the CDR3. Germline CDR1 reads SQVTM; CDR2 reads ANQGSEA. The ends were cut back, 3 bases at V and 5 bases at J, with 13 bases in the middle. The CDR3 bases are TGCAGCGTTGAGGGGCCACGGGAGACTGAAGCTTTCTTT. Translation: CSVEGPRETEAFF.

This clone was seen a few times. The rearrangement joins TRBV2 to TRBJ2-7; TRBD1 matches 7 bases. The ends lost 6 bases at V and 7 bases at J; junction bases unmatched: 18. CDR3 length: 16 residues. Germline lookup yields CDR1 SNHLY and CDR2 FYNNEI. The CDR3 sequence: CASRTPSDRLLGEQYF. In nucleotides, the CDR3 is TGTGCCAGCAGGACCCCTTCGGACAGGCTTCTTGGGGAGCAGTACTTC.

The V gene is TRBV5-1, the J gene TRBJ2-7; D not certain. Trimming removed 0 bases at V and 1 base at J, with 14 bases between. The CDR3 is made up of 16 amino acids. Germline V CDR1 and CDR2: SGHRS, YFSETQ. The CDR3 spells CASSLEASGRSYEQYF. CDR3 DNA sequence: TGCGCCAGCAGCTTGGAGGCTTCCGGCAGATCCTACGAGCAGTACTTC. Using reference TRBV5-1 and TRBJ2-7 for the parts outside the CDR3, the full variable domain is KAGVTQTPRYLIKTRGQQVTLSCSPISGHRSVSWYQQTPGQGLQFLFEYFSETQRNKGNFPGRFSGRQFSNSRSEMNVSTLELGDSALYLCASSLEASGRSYEQYFGPGTRLTVT.

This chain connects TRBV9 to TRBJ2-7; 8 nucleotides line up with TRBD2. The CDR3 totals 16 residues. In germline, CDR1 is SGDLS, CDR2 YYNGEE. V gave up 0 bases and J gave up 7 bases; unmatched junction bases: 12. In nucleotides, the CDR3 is TGTGCCAGCAGCGTAGGGGCTAGCGGGCTCGCGGGGGAGCAGTACTTC. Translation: CASSVGASGLAGEQYF.

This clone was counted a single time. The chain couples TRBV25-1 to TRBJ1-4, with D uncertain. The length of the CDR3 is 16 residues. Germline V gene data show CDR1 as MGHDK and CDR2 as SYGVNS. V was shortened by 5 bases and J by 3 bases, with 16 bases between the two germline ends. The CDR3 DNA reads TGTGCCAGCAGTCGGGCCGAGACGCCAGCTAATGAAAAACTGTTTTTT. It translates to CASSRAETPANEKLFF.

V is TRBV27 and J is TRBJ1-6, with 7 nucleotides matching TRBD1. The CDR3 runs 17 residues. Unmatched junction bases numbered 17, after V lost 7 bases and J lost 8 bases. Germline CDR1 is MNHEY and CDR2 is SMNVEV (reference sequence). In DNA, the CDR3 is TGTGCCAGCAACCTGCTCCCACCGACAGGGAGTTATTCACCCCTCCACTTT. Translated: CASNLLPPTGSYSPLHF.

DNA for the CDR3: TGTGCCAGCAGCTTAGAGGGACAGGGGGATACGCAGTATTTT. This codes for CASSLEGQGDTQYF. This rearrangement joins TRBV11-2 to TRBJ2-3; 10 bases agree with TRBD1. V gave up 0 bases and J gave up 6 bases; unmatched junction bases: 0. This CDR3 is built from 14 residues. CDR1 and CDR2 from the germline V gene are SGHAT and FQNNGV.

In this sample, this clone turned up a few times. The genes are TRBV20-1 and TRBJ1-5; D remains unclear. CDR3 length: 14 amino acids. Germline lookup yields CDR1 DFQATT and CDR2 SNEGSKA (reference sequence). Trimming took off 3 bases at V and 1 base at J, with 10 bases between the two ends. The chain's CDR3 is CSASVSGSNQPQHF. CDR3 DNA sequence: TGCAGTGCTAGTGTGAGTGGCAGCAATCAGCCCCAGCATTTT.

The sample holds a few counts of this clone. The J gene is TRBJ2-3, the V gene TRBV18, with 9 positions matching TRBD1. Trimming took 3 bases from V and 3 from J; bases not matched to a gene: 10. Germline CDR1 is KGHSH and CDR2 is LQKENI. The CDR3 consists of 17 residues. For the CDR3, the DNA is TGTGCCAGCTCACCTCTAACAGGGGGCCGAGGGACAGATACGCAGTATTTT. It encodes CASSPLTGGRGTDTQYF.

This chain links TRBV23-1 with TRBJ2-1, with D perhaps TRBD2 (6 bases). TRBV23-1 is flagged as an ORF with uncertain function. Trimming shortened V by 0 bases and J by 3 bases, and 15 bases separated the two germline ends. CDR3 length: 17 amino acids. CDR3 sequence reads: CASSQSSGGRVYNEQFF. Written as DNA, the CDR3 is TGCGCCAGCAGTCAATCTTCCGGGGGAAGGGTCTACAATGAGCAGTTCTTC.

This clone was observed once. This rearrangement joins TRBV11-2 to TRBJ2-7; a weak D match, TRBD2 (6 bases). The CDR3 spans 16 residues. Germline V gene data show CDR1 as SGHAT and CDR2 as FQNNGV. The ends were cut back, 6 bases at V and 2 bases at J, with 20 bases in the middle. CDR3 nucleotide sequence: TGTGCCAGCAGACGTCGCTGGGGCGGGGAGACCTACGAGCAGTACTTC. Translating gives CASRRRWGGETYEQYF.

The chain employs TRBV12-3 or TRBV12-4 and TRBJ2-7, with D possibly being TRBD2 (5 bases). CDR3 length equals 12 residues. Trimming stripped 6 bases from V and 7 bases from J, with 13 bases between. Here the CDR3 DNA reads TGTGCCAGCAGCGCCGGACTTTATGAGCAGTACTTC. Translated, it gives CASSAGLYEQYF.

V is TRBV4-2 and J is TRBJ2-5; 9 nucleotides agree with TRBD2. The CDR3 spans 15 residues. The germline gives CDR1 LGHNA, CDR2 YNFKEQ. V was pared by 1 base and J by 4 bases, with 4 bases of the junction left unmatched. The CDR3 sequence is CASSQGLAGRETQYF. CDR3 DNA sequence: TGTGCCAGCAGCCAAGGTCTAGCGGGGAGAGAGACCCAGTACTTC.

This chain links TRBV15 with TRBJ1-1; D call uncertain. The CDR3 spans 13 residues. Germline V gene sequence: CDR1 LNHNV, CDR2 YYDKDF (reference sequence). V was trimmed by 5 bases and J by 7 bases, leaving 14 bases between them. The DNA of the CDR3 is TGTGCCACCAGCTTAAAGAGGTCTCTTGAAGCTTTCTTT. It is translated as CATSLKRSLEAFF.

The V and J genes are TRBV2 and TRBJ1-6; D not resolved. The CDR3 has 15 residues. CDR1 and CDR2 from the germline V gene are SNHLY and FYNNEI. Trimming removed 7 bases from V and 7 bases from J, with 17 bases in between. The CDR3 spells CASKERVLGNSPLHF. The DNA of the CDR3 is TGTGCCAGCAAAGAAAGGGTATTGGGGAATTCACCCCTCCACTTT.

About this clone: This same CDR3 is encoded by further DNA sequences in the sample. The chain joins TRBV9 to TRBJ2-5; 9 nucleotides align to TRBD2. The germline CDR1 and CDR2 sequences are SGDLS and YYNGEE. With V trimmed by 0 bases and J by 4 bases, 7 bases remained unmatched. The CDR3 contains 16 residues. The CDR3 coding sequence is TGTGCCAGCAGCGTAGCGGGCGGGGGGGCTAGAGAGACCCAGTACTTC. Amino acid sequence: CASSVAGGGARETQYF.